One T cell receptor beta chain is described in this entry. The PCR employed 60 Vbeta primers together with 13 Jbeta primers. Method: immunoSEQ multiplex PCR; TCRdb's copy keeps in-frame clones and lacks some. The data show approximately 190,000 clones, 78% seen once. This record comes from a study of cytomegalovirus exposure and HLA in healthy donors. The source is a woman aged 25-40 years in good health and CMV-seropositive. Sequenced material: PBMCs.

CDR3 loop: CASSVTPGLADKLRYNEQFF. The CDR3 DNA reads TGTGCCAGCAGTGTTACCCCGGGACTAGCGGATAAGCTGCGCTACAATGAGCAGTTCTTC. The chain employs TRBV9 and TRBJ2-1; 11 bases map to TRBD2. Germline V CDR1 and CDR2: SGDLS, YYNGEE. The trim removed 5 bases at V and 3 bases at J, leaving 19 bases unmatched. This CDR3 is built from 20 residues. The full variable domain, with the rest looked up from reference TRBV9 and TRBJ2-1, is DSGVTQTPKHLITATGQRVTLRCSPRSGDLSVYWYQQSLDQGLQFLIQYYNGEERAKGNILERFSAQQFPDLHSELNLSSLELGDSALYFCASSVTPGLADKLRYNEQFFGPGTRLTVL.